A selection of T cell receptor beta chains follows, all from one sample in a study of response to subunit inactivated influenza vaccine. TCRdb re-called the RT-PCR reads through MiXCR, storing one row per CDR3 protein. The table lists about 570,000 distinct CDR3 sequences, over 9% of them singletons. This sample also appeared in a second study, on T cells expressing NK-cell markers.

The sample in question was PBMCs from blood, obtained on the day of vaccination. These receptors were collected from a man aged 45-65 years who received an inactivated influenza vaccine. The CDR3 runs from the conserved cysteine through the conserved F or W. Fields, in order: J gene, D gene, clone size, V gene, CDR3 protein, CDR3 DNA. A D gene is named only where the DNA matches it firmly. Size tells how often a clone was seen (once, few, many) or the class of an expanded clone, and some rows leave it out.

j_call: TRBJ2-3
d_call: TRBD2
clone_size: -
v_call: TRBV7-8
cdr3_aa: CASISGGAWDTQYF
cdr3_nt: TGTGCCAGTATTAGCGGGGGGGCTTGGGATACGCAGTATTTT

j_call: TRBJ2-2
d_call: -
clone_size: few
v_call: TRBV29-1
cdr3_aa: CSVRFGLHTGELFF
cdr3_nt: TGCAGCGTGAGATTTGGGCTCCACACCGGGGAGCTGTTTTTT

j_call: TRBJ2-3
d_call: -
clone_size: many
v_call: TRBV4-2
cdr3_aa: CASSQGASLDTQYF
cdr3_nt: TGTGCCAGCAGCCAAGGGGCCTCCCTCGATACGCAGTATTTT

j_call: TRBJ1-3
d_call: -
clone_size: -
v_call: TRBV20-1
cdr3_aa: CSARDLGSRNTIYF
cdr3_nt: TGCAGTGCTAGAGATCTGGGTAGCCGAAACACCATATATTTT

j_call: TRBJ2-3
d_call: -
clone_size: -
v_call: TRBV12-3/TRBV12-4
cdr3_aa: CASSTSSGDTQYF
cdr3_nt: TGTGCCAGCAGTACGAGTAGCGGAGATACGCAGTATTTT

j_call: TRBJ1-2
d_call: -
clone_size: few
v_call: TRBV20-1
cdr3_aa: CSASRQVGYTF
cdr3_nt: TGCAGTGCTAGTCGACAGGTGGGCTACACCTTC

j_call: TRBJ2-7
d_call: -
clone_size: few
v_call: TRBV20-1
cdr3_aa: CSARDSTNSAGEQYF
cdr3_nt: TGCAGTGCTAGAGATAGTACGAACAGCGCCGGCGAGCAGTACTTC

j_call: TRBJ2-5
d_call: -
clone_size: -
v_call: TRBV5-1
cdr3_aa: CASSLDSQGRGETQYF
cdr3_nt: TGCGCCAGCAGCTTGGATTCTCAGGGCCGAGGAGAGACCCAGTACTTC

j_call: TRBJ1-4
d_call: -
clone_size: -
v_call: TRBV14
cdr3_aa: CASSQRRFNEKLFF
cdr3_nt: TGTGCCAGCAGCCAACGCAGGTTTAATGAAAAACTGTTTTTT

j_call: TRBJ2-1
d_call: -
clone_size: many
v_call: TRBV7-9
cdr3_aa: CASSLETRGLSSNEQFF
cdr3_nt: TGTGCCAGCAGCTTAGAAACCAGGGGCTTGAGTAGCAATGAGCAGTTCTTC

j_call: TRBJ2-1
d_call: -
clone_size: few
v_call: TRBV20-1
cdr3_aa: CSARDSRDSRGEQFF
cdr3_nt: TGCAGTGCTAGAGATAGTCGGGATTCGAGGGGGGAGCAGTTCTTC

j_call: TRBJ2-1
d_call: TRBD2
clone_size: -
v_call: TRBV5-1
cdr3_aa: CASSPGATSGGSGEQFF
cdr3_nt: TGCGCCAGCAGCCCTGGGGCGACTAGCGGGGGGTCCGGGGAGCAGTTCTTC

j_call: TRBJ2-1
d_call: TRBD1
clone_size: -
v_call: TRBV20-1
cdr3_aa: CSARDRKGGDRGYNEQFF
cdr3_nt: TGCAGTGCTAGAGATAGGAAGGGTGGGGACAGGGGTTACAATGAGCAGTTCTTC

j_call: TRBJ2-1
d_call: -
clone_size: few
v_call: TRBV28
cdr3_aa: CASSELAVSEQFF
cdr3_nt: TGTGCCAGCAGTGAACTAGCAGTGAGTGAGCAGTTCTTC

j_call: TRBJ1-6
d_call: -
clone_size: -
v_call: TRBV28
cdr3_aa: CASRRGIGPNSPLHF
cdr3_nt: TGTGCCAGCCGACGGGGAATAGGGCCAAATTCACCCCTCCACTTT

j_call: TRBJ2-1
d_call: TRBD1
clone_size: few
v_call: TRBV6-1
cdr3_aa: CASRPGTEYNEQFF
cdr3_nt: TGTGCCAGCAGGCCAGGGACAGAATACAATGAGCAGTTCTTC

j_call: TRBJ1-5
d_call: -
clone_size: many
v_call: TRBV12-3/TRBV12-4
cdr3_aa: CASSFPGEDQPQHF
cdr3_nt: TGTGCCAGCAGTTTTCCAGGGGAGGATCAGCCCCAGCATTTT

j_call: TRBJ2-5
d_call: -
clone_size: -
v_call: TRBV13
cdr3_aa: CASSLAQEASETQYF
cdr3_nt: TGTGCCAGCAGCTTAGCCCAAGAGGCAAGCGAGACCCAGTACTTC

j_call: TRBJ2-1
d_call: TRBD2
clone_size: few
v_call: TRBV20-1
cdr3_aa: CSARDLSGDDNEQFF
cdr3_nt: TGCAGTGCTAGAGATCTTAGCGGGGATGACAATGAGCAGTTCTTC

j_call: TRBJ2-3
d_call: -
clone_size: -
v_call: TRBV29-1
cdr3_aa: CSVAKGSSTDTQYF
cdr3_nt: TGCAGCGTTGCTAAGGGATCTAGCACAGATACGCAGTATTTT

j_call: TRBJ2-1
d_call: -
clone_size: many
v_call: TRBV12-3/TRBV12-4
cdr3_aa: CASSGSRGRGEQFF
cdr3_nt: TGTGCCAGCAGTGGCTCTAGGGGGAGGGGTGAGCAGTTCTTC

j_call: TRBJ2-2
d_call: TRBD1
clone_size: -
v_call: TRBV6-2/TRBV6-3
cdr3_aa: CASSFQQGTGELFF
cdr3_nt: TGTGCCAGCAGTTTCCAACAGGGGACCGGGGAGCTGTTTTTT

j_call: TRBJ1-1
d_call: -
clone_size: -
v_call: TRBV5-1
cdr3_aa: CASSLKGVGVHTEAFF
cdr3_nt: TGCGCCAGCAGCTTGAAGGGAGTAGGGGTGCACACTGAAGCTTTCTTT

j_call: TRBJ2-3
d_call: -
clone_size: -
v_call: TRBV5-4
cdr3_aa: CASSLATGFTDTQYF
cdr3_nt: TGTGCCAGCAGCTTGGCCACGGGGTTCACAGATACGCAGTATTTT

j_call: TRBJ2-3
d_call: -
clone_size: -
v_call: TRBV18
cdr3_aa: CASSLLQWSSTDTQYF
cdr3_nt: TGTGCCAGCTCCCTACTTCAGTGGTCTAGCACAGATACGCAGTATTTT

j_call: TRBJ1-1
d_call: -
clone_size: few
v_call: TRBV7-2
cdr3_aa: CASSFPRGTEAFF
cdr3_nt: TGTGCCAGCAGCTTTCCAAGGGGGACTGAAGCTTTCTTT

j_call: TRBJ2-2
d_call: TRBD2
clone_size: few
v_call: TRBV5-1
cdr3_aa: CASSSGGAGELFF
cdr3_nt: TGCGCCAGCAGCTCCGGGGGGGCCGGGGAGCTGTTTTTT

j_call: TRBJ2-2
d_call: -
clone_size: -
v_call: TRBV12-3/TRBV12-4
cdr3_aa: CASSVLATGELFF
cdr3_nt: TGTGCCAGCAGTGTACTAGCAACCGGGGAGCTGTTTTTT

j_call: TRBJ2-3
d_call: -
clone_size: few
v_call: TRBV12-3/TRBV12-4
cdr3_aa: CASSTASGTDTQYF
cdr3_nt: TGTGCCAGCAGTACTGCTAGCGGCACAGATACGCAGTATTTT

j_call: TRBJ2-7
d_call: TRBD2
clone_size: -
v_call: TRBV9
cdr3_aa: CASSVASGGTIYEQYF
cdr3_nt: TGTGCCAGCAGCGTAGCTAGCGGGGGGACAATCTACGAGCAGTACTTC

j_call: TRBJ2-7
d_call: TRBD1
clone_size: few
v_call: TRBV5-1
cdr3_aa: CASSFTTGAREQYF
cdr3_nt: TGCGCCAGCAGCTTTACTACAGGGGCTCGCGAGCAGTACTTC

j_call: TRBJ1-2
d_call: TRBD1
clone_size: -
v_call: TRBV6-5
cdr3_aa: CASSSPTGGIYGYTF
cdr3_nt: TGTGCCAGCAGTTCCCCGACAGGGGGGATCTATGGCTACACCTTC

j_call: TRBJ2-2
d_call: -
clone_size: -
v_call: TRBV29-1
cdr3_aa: CSVARPTGELFF
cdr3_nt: TGCAGCGTCGCCAGGCCCACCGGGGAGCTGTTTTTT

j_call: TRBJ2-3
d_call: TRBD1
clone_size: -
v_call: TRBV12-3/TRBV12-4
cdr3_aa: CASGGQGTDTQYF
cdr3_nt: TGTGCCAGCGGGGGACAGGGCACAGATACGCAGTATTTT

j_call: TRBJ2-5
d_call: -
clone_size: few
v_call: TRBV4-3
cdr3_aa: CASSPNPWVGTQYF
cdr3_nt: TGCGCCAGCAGCCCAAATCCTTGGGTTGGGACCCAGTACTTC

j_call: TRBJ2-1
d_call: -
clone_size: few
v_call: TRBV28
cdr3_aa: CASSLSTMGGEQFF
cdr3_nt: TGTGCCAGCAGTCTGTCGACTATGGGGGGCGAGCAGTTCTTC

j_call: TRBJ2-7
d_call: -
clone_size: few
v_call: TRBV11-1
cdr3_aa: CASSLKRGIGGQTYEQYF
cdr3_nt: TGTGCCAGCAGCTTAAAACGCGGAATTGGGGGACAAACCTACGAGCAGTACTTC

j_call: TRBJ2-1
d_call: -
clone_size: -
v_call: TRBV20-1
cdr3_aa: CSASYRVLANDEQFF
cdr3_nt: TGCAGTGCTAGCTACAGGGTACTAGCGAACGATGAGCAGTTCTTC

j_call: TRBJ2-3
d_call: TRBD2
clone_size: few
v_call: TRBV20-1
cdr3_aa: CSATWTSGGPDTQYF
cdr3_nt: TGCAGTGCTACCTGGACTAGCGGGGGCCCCGATACGCAGTATTTT

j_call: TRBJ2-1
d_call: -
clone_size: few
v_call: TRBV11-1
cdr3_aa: CASSPLWGVAVYNEQFF
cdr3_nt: TGTGCCAGCAGTCCCTTGTGGGGGGTAGCGGTATACAATGAGCAGTTCTTC

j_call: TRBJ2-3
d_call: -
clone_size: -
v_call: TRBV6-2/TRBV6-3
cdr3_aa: CASSYPRGQTDTQYF
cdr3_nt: TGTGCCAGCAGTTACCCCCGAGGACAGACAGATACGCAGTATTTT

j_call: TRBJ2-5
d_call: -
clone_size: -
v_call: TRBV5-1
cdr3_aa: CASSLGKPSETQYF
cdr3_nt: TGCGCCAGCAGCTTGGGGAAGCCCTCAGAAACCCAGTACTTC

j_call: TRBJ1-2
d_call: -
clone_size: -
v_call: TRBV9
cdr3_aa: CASSVEQGFGYTF
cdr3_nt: TGTGCCAGCAGCGTAGAACAGGGCTTTGGCTACACCTTC

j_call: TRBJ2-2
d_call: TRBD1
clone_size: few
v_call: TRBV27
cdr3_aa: CASSFLGGSSGELFF
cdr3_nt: TGTGCCAGCAGTTTTTTAGGGGGCAGTAGCGGGGAGCTGTTTTTT

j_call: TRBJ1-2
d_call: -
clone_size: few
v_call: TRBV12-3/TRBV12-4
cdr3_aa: CASSYGGDYGYTF
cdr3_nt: TGTGCCAGCAGTTACGGCGGGGACTATGGCTACACCTTC

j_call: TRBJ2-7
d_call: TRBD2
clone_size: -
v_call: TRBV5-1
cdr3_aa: CASSWGGRDPQTYEQYF
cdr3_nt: TGCGCCAGCAGCTGGGGAGGGCGGGACCCTCAGACCTACGAGCAGTACTTC

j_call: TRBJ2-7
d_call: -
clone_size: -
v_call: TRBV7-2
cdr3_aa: CASSLALASLYYEQYF
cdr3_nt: TGTGCCAGCAGCTTAGCGCTGGCTAGCCTCTACTACGAGCAGTACTTC

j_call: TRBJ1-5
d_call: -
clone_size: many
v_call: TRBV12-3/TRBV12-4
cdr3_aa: CASSLLGHLLNF
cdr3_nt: TGTGCCAGCAGTTTACTGGGACACCTTTTGAATTTT

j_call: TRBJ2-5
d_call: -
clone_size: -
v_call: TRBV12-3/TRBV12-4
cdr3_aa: CASTSGPFRETQYF
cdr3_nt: TGTGCCAGCACCTCCGGCCCTTTCAGGGAGACCCAGTACTTC

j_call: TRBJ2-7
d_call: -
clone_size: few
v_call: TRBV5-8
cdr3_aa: CASSVRDRGYEQYF
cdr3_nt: TGTGCCAGCAGCGTCCGGGACCGAGGCTACGAGCAGTACTTC

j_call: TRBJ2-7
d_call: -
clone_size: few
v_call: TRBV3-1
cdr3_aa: CASSQEGGRVSYEQYF
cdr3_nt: TGTGCCAGCAGCCAAGAGGGAGGCAGGGTATCCTACGAGCAGTACTTC